What follows are 13 T cell receptor beta chains derived from one specimen sequenced in a study of T cell repertoires in cytomegalovirus infection. TCRdb ran MiXCR on the reads and lists one entry per CDR3 protein. The sample lists over 300,000 distinct CDR3 sequences; roughly 9.5% were seen once. Sequenced sample: PBMCs. Receptor source: a human donor in good health (CMV status not recorded). Some clones in this sample may be carry-over from other donors' samples.

V is TRBV6-2 or TRBV6-3 and J is TRBJ2-5, with D possibly being TRBD2 (5 bases). Germline V gives CDR1 MNHEY, CDR2 SVGEGT. This CDR3 has 15 residues. V lost 5 bases, J lost 5 bases, and 18 bases lay in between. CDR3 amino acids: CASSLSSRRFETQYF. CDR3 nucleotides: TGTGCCAGCAGTCTCTCTAGCAGGAGGTTCGAGACCCAGTACTTC.

The chain recombines TRBV12-3 or TRBV12-4 with TRBJ2-2, with TRBD1 matching over 8 bases. This CDR3 contains 16 residues. Trimming removed 6 bases from V and 2 bases from J; junction bases left unmatched: 8. CDR3 bases: TGTGCCAGCAGCGATACGGACAGGGCTAACACCGGGGAGCTGTTTTTT. The encoded protein is CASSDTDRANTGELFF.

V and J are TRBV19 and TRBJ1-6; D possibly corresponds to TRBD1 (6 bases). The CDR3 length is 14 residues. V was shortened by 1 base and J by 7 bases, with 8 bases between the two germline ends. Germline V CDR1 and CDR2: LNHDA, SQIVND (reference sequence). CDR3 sequence: CASSIGGGNSPLHF. CDR3 nucleotides: TGTGCCAGTAGTATAGGAGGGGGGAATTCACCCCTCCACTTT. Combining the CDR3 with reference TRBV19 and TRBJ1-6 gives the whole variable domain DGGITQSPKYLFRKEGQNVTLSCEQNLNHDAMYWYRQDPGQGLRLIYYSQIVNDFQKGDIAEGYSVSREKKESFPLTVTSAQKNPTAFYLCASSIGGGNSPLHFGNGTRLTVT.

This clonotype was observed a few times. The chain carries TRBV5-1 and TRBJ2-7; 11 nucleotides align to TRBD2. Germline CDR1 reads SGHRS; CDR2 reads YFSETQ. With V trimmed by 2 bases and J by 6 bases, 1 base remained unmatched. This CDR3 has 13 amino acids. The CDR3 nucleotides read TGCGCCAGCAGCTTTCTAGCGGGAGGCGAGCAGTACTTC. Amino acids: CASSFLAGGEQYF.

This clonotype was observed a few times. The chain is built from TRBV13 and TRBJ1-1; D is uncertain. Looked up from germline, CDR1 is PRHDT and CDR2 is FYEKMQ (reference sequence). The CDR3 is 14 amino acids. V dropped 3 bases and J dropped 2 bases, with 10 bases sitting between them. DNA of the CDR3: TGTGCCAGCAGCTTCTCGGACGTCAACACTGAAGCTTTCTTT. It yields the protein CASSFSDVNTEAFF.

In its sample, this clonotype was seen a few times. The V and J genes are TRBV7-2 and TRBJ2-3; TRBD2 agrees at 9 bases. The CDR3 totals 15 residues. Per the germline V gene, CDR1 is SGHTA and CDR2 is FQGNSA. J was trimmed by 1 base and V by 3 bases; bases with no gene match: 2. The CDR3 reads CASSFRTSGTDTQYF. Here the CDR3 DNA reads TGTGCCAGCAGCTTCAGGACTAGCGGCACAGATACGCAGTATTTT.

Comments on this clonotype: A much bigger clone sits one base away, suggesting this may be a read error. The gene calls are TRBV7-2 and TRBJ2-1, with 12 bases fitting TRBD2. Per germline, CDR1 SGHTA and CDR2 FQGNSA. This CDR3 region has 16 residues. CDR3 sequence: CASSSQTSGRIGGALF. CDR3 bases: TGTGCCAGCAGCTCCCAGACTAGCGGGAGAATTGGGGGGGCGTTATTC.

The chain has TRBV19 and TRBJ2-6; D gene uncertain. The CDR3 length is 14 residues. The germline V gene has CDR1 LNHDA and CDR2 SQIVND (reference sequence). V dropped 6 bases and J dropped 2 bases, with 8 bases sitting between them. This chain's CDR3 is CASRVIPGANVLTF. CDR3 DNA sequence: TGTGCCAGTAGGGTGATCCCTGGGGCCAACGTCCTGACTTTC.

This clonotype appeared many times. This chain connects TRBV14 to TRBJ2-2, with 7 bases matching TRBD2. Looked up from germline, CDR1 is SGHDN and CDR2 is FVKESK. Unmatched junction bases numbered 6, after V lost 4 bases and J lost 7 bases. This CDR3 is 14 amino acids long. The CDR3 DNA reads as TGTGCCAGCAGCCCGAGACTAGCCGACGGGGAGCTGTTTTTT. Translating it yields CASSPRLADGELFF.

The chain combines TRBV12-3 or TRBV12-4 with TRBJ2-1; 9 bases map to TRBD2. The V segment lost 3 bases and the J segment 6 bases; nucleotides outside the gene matches: 3. The CDR3 has 14 residues. CDR3 loop: CASSFRAGGNEQFF. The CDR3, as DNA: TGTGCCAGCAGTTTTCGAGCGGGGGGCAATGAGCAGTTCTTC.

In its sample, this clonotype was seen a few times. The genes are TRBV4-2 and TRBJ1-2; the D is unclear. The V and J ends lost 6 bases and 6 bases respectively, with 17 bases between them. The CDR3 consists of 14 residues. CDR1 is LGHNA, CDR2 YNFKEQ, per germline. CDR3 coding DNA: TGTGCCAGCAGGTACCTAGGACGGTCCGATGGCTACACCTTC. It specifies CASRYLGRSDGYTF.

This clonotype appeared many times. This chain joins TRBV4-1 and TRBJ2-7; D is tentatively TRBD1 or TRBD2 (5 bases each). The CDR3 extends over 13 amino acids. Germline V gene sequence: CDR1 MGHRA, CDR2 YSYEKL. Trimming removed 3 bases at V and 4 bases at J, with 10 bases between. The CDR3 region is CASSQGPTYEQYF. In nucleotides, the CDR3 is TGCGCCAGCAGCCAGGGACCCACGTACGAGCAGTACTTC.

This clonotype occurred a few times. The chain couples TRBV7-9 to TRBJ2-7; 11 bases agree with TRBD2. This CDR3 contains 15 residues. V lost 3 bases to trimming and J lost 3 bases; unmatched junction nucleotides: 4. Germline V gene data show CDR1 as SEHNR and CDR2 as FQNEAQ (reference sequence). The CDR3, as DNA: TGTGCCAGCAGCTTTGGGACTAGCGGATTCTACGAGCAGTACTTC. It is translated as CASSFGTSGFYEQYF.